The TCR beta chain under discussion was sequenced for a study of blood T cell repertoires in COVID-19. This CDR3 contains 18 residues. V was shortened by 1 base and J by 2 bases, with 19 bases between the two germline ends. Germline V gene lookup returns CDR1 MGHRA and CDR2 YSYEKL. This clone was counted once. Sequencing used immunoSEQ multiplex PCR; TCRdb keeps in-frame clones, though not all of them. This table holds about 24,000 clones, about 88% found once. The TCR comes from a human donor in a cohort sampled during active COVID-19. The rearrangement joins TRBV4-1 to TRBJ2-3; a weak D match, TRBD2 (5 bases). The sequencing input was peripheral blood. The DNA for the CDR3 is TGCGCCAGCAGCCAAGGCATCTCTAGCACACCTTTCACAGATACGCAGTATTTT. Its translation is CASSQGISSTPFTDTQYF.